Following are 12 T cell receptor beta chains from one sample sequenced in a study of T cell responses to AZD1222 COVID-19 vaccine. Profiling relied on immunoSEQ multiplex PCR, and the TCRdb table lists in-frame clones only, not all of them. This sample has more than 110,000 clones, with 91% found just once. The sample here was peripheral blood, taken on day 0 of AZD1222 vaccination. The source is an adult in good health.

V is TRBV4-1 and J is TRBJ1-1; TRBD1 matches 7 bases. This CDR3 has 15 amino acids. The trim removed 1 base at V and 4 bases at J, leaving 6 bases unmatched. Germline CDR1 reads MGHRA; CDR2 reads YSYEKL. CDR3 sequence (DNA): TGCGCCAGCAGCCAAGTTTTGGGACAGCTCACTGAAGCTTTCTTT. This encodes CASSQVLGQLTEAFF.

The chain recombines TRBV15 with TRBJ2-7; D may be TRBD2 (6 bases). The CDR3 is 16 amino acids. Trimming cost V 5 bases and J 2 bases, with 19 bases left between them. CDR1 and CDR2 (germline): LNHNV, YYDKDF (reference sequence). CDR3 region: CATSPEPGRGPYEQYF. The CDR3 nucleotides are TGTGCCACCAGCCCTGAGCCCGGGAGAGGACCCTACGAGCAGTACTTC.

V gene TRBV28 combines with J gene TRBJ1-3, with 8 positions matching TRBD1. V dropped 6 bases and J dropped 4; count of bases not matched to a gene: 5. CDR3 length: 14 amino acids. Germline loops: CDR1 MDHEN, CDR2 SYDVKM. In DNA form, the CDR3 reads TGTGCCAGCAGACAGACAGGGGTGGGAAACACCATATATTTT. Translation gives CASRQTGVGNTIYF.

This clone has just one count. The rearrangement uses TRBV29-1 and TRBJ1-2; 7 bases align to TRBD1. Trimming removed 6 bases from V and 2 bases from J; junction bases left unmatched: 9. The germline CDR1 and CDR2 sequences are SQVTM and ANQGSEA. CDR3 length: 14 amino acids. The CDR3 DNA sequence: TGCAGCGTATATGGACAGGTTGGAAACTATGGCTACACCTTC. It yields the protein CSVYGQVGNYGYTF. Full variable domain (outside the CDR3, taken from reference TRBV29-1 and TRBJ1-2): SAVISQKPSRDICQRGTSLTIQCQVDSQVTMMFWYRQQPGQSLTLIATANQGSEATYESGFVIDKFPISRPNLTFSTLTVSNMSPEDSSIYLCSVYGQVGNYGYTFGSGTRLTVV.

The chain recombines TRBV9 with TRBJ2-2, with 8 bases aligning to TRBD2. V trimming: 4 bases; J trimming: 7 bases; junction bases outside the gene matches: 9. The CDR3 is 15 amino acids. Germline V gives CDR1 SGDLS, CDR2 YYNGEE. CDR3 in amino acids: CASSSVSGGIGELFF. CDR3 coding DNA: TGTGCCAGCAGCTCTGTCAGCGGGGGAATCGGGGAGCTGTTTTTT.

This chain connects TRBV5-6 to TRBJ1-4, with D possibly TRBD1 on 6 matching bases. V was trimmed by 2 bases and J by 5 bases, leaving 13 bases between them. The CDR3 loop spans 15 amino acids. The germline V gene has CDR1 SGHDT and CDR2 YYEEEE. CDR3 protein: CASSFPQGGNEKLFF. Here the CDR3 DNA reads TGTGCCAGCAGCTTCCCACAGGGAGGGAATGAAAAACTGTTTTTT.

The CDR3 sequence: CASRPDQLGLQPQHF. The CDR3 DNA reads TGTGCCAGCAGGCCCGATCAGTTAGGGCTTCAGCCCCAGCATTTT. The chain links TRBV28 to TRBJ1-5; the D is unclear. The CDR3 totals 15 residues. The V and J ends lost 6 bases and 6 bases respectively, with 18 bases between them. The germline V gene has CDR1 MDHEN and CDR2 SYDVKM.

The CDR3 here is CASSASGQGQETQYF. The CDR3 region has the DNA TGTGCCAGCTCAGCGTCGGGACAGGGACAGGAGACCCAGTACTTC. V and J are TRBV9 and TRBJ2-5, with TRBD1 identical over 9 bases. Trimming cost V 7 bases and J 5 bases; bases outside gene matches: 12. The CDR3 has 15 residues. Per germline, CDR1 SGDLS and CDR2 YYNGEE.

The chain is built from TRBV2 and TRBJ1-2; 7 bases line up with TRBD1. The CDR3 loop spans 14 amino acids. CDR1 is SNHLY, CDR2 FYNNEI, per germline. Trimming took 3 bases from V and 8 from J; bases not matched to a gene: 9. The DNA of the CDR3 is TGTGCCAGCAGTGATAGGAGACAGGGATTCGGCTACACCTTC. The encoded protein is CASSDRRQGFGYTF.

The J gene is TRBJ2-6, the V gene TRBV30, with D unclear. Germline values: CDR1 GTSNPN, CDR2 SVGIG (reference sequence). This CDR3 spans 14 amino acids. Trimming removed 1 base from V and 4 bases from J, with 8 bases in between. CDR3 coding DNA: TGTGCCTGGAGTGAGTCTCTGGGGGCCAACGTCCTGACTTTC. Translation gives CAWSESLGANVLTF.

The CDR3 protein is CASGSTMNTEAFF. CDR3 nucleotides: TGTGCCAGTGGCTCGACAATGAACACTGAAGCTTTCTTT. V is TRBV19 and J is TRBJ1-1, with D hard to call. V was clipped by 8 bases and J by 0 bases, with 10 bases between them. Germline V lookup: CDR1 LNHDA, CDR2 SQIVND (reference sequence). The CDR3 extends over 13 amino acids. The whole variable domain, filled in from reference TRBV19 and TRBJ1-1, reads DGGITQSPKYLFRKEGQNVTLSCEQNLNHDAMYWYRQDPGQGLRLIYYSQIVNDFQKGDIAEGYSVSREKKESFPLTVTSAQKNPTAFYLCASGSTMNTEAFFGQGTRLTVV.

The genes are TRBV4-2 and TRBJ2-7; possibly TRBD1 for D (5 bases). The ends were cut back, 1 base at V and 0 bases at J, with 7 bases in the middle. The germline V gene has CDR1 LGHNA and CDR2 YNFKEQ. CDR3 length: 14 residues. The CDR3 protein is CASSQGQNSYEQYF. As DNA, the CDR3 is TGTGCCAGCAGCCAAGGACAGAACTCCTACGAGCAGTACTTC.